The 14 T cell receptor beta chains reported below all come from one sample, sequenced in a study of blood T cell repertoires in COVID-19. TCRdb's copy holds only in-frame clones and misses some; the assay was immunoSEQ multiplex PCR. The sample has about 250,000 clones, approximately 88% seen once. Sequenced sample: peripheral blood. All receptors derive from a woman between 40 and 55 years old who had recovered from COVID-19.

This chain links TRBV29-1 with TRBJ2-3, with TRBD1 as a possible D gene (6 bases). Germline CDR1 and CDR2: SQVTM and ANQGSEA. Trimming stripped 4 bases from V and 0 bases from J, with 14 bases between. The length of the CDR3 is 15 residues. CDR3 bases: TGCAGCGTTGTTGGGACAACCTCTAGCACAGATACGCAGTATTTT. It translates to CSVVGTTSSTDTQYF.

The chain has TRBV4-1 and TRBJ2-7; 7 nucleotides agree with TRBD1. CDR3 size: 17 residues. After removal of 0 bases from V and 2 bases from J, the junction contained 10 bases not matched to a gene. CDR1 is MGHRA, CDR2 YSYEKL, per germline. The CDR3 region has the DNA TGCGCCAGCAGCCAAGAGAGGCTGGGCCAGGGGGCCTACGAGCAGTACTTC. It is translated as CASSQERLGQGAYEQYF.

This sequence joins TRBV5-1 and TRBJ2-3, with 8 bases matching TRBD2. This CDR3 is built from 14 residues. The germline gives CDR1 SGHRS, CDR2 YFSETQ. V lost 3 bases and J lost 2; bases outside the gene matches: 2. Written as DNA, the CDR3 is TGCGCCAGCAGCTCCGGGAGGGCCACAGATACGCAGTATTTT. Its translation is CASSSGRATDTQYF.

This chain joins TRBV27 and TRBJ2-1; 11 bases match TRBD2. The germline CDR1 and CDR2 sequences are MNHEY and SMNVEV (reference sequence). This CDR3 spans 16 amino acids. With V trimmed by 5 bases and J by 9 bases, 12 bases remained unmatched. CDR3 amino acids: CASSRLLAGGPVEQFF. DNA of the CDR3: TGTGCCAGCAGTCGCTTATTAGCGGGAGGGCCGGTTGAGCAGTTCTTC.

The chain is built from TRBV19 and TRBJ2-1; 7 bases align to TRBD2. The CDR3 length is 15 residues. The junction had 11 bases not matched to a gene; V was cut back by 9 bases and J by 3 bases. Germline-derived CDR1 and CDR2 are LNHDA and SQIVND (reference sequence). The DNA of the CDR3 is TGTGCCAGCAGCCTGGGGGACTACCTCTACAATGAGCAGTTCTTC. This translates into CASSLGDYLYNEQFF.

The gene calls are TRBV5-1 and TRBJ1-2; 12 positions match TRBD1. Germline V gene data show CDR1 as SGHRS and CDR2 as YFSETQ. This CDR3 is 14 amino acids long. V was pared by 4 bases and J by 6 bases, with 4 bases of the junction left unmatched. In DNA form, the CDR3 reads TGCGCCAGCAGCCCGGGGACAGGGGGCAATGGCTACACCTTC. Encoded protein: CASSPGTGGNGYTF.

The chain recombines TRBV27 with TRBJ2-1; TRBD2 aligns across 7 bases. This CDR3 is 16 amino acids long. Trimming at V came to 4 bases and at J to 0 bases, leaving 6 bases not matched to a gene. Germline V gene sequence: CDR1 MNHEY, CDR2 SMNVEV (reference sequence). CDR3 residues: CASSSALAVSYNEQFF. As DNA, the CDR3 is TGTGCCAGCAGTTCTGCTCTAGCGGTCTCCTACAATGAGCAGTTCTTC.

This clone was found a few times. At one boundary the junction diverges from the germline segment, which might be a read error. This chain links TRBV2 with TRBJ1-3; 9 bases match TRBD1. Germline V gene data show CDR1 as SNHLY and CDR2 as FYNNEI. This CDR3 comprises 13 residues. The DNA of the CDR3 is TGTGCCAGCAGTGAAGGAGGGGACAGGGCCGCGAATTTT. Protein product: CASSEGGDRAANF.

V and J are TRBV18 and TRBJ2-4, with 7 bases that match TRBD1. Losses at the gene ends were 0 bases for V and 7 bases for J; bases not matched to a gene: 3. Germline assignment: CDR1 KGHSH and CDR2 LQKENI. CDR3 length: 14 residues. CDR3 coding DNA: TGTGCCAGCTCACCACCACAGGGGTGGAACATTCAGTACTTC. Protein: CASSPPQGWNIQYF.

J is TRBJ1-2 and V is TRBV6-5, with a tentative D call TRBD1 (6 bases). The CDR3 is 15 residues long. The germline CDR1 and CDR2 sequences are MNHEY and SVGAGI. With 2 bases removed from V and 0 bases from J, the gap between germline ends came to 10 bases. CDR3 sequence (DNA): TGTGCCAGCAGTTACATGGGGGCTTCTAACTATGGCTACACCTTC. It yields the protein CASSYMGASNYGYTF.

The chain employs TRBV10-3 and TRBJ2-7, with 7 bases lining up with TRBD2. After removal of 6 bases from V and 3 bases from J, the junction contained 8 bases not matched to a gene. The V gene's germline CDR1 is ENHRY and CDR2 SYGVKD. The CDR3 totals 14 residues. CDR3 in amino acids: CAIRPSSSGYEQYF. CDR3 in DNA: TGTGCCATCAGGCCGTCGTCTAGCGGCTACGAGCAGTACTTC.

This chain joins TRBV4-2 and TRBJ2-3; 10 bases fit TRBD1. The V gene's germline CDR1 is LGHNA and CDR2 YNFKEQ. The CDR3 length is 15 residues. The J segment lost 3 bases and the V segment lost 1 base, leaving 1 base of the junction unmatched. CDR3 nucleotides: TGTGCCAGCAGCCAAGCGGGACAGGGGACAGATACGCAGTATTTT. Amino acid sequence: CASSQAGQGTDTQYF.

This chain's CDR3 is CASSLRDRNNEQFF. The CDR3 DNA follows: TGTGCCAGCAGTCTCCGGGACAGGAACAATGAGCAGTTCTTC. This chain connects TRBV28 to TRBJ2-1; TRBD1 matches 8 bases. Germline CDR1 MDHEN, CDR2 SYDVKM. CDR3 size: 14 residues. V shed 5 bases, J shed 5 bases, and the junction held 5 bases outside the gene matches.

The rearrangement links TRBV30 to TRBJ2-5; TRBD2 matches 7 bases. Germline V gene sequence: CDR1 GTSNPN, CDR2 SVGIG (reference sequence). This CDR3 spans 14 amino acids. Unmatched junction bases numbered 11, after V lost 3 bases and J lost 7 bases. CDR3 sequence reads: CAWSESGDLGTQYF. CDR3 coding DNA: TGTGCCTGGAGCGAAAGCGGGGACCTGGGGACCCAGTACTTC.